This TCR beta chain appears in the sequencing data of a study of shared clonotypes between healthy human individuals. Germline CDR1 LNHDA, CDR2 SQIVND (reference sequence). The CDR3 extends over 15 amino acids. Trimming left V 3 bases short and J 2 bases short, with 11 bases between. The table came from immunoSEQ multiplex PCR; TCRdb's copy has only in-frame clones and leaves some out. The table includes hundreds of thousands of clones, around 79% detected once. About this clone itself: This specimen includes other DNA sequences encoding the same CDR3.

The source of this sequence is a woman aged 40-49 years in good health. Some clones in this sample may be carry-over from other donors' samples. The sequencing input was PBMCs. This rearrangement joins TRBV19 to TRBJ1-5; D is perhaps TRBD1 (5 bases). CDR3 DNA: TGTGCCAGTAGTATTGGGCAGGGCGGCAATCAGCCCCAGCATTTT. Amino acid sequence: CASSIGQGGNQPQHF.